These 21 T cell receptor beta chains share one sample of origin, sequenced in a study of beta chain features in type 1 diabetes. General observations from the study: Moderate yet significant TCRB CDR3 shortening was seen in Type 1 diabetes patients in all four CD4+ subsets.

Since all of the isolated RNA was reverse transcribed, expressed TCRB transcripts were what got sequenced. Using immunoSEQ multiplex PCR, the repertoire was profiled, and TCRdb retains in-frame clones only, with some absent. This table has roughly 730,000 clones, about an eighth appearing once. The antigens of these receptors remain unknown. Material: naive CD4+ T cells from blood. The receptors were sampled from a young man with type 1 diabetes.

This clone was seen a few times. V gene TRBV6-5 combines with J gene TRBJ2-3; D call uncertain. CDR1 is MNHEY and CDR2 is SVGAGI in the germline V gene. The V and J ends lost 5 bases and 2 bases respectively, with 2 bases between them. This CDR3 is built from 11 residues. CDR3 region: CASSHTDTQYF. The CDR3 DNA follows: TGTGCCAGCAGTCACACAGATACGCAGTATTTT.

This clone has a handful of counts. The rearrangement joins TRBV28 to TRBJ2-2, with TRBD2 identical over 7 bases. CDR1 is MDHEN and CDR2 is SYDVKM in the germline V gene. The CDR3 contains 12 residues. CDR3 in DNA: TGTGCGGGGAGGGGCGCGGCCGGGGAGCTGTTTTTT. Translating gives CAGRGAAGELFF. The complete variable domain, with remaining parts taken from reference TRBV28 and TRBJ2-2, reads DVKVTQSSRYLVKRTGEKVFLECVQDMDHENMFWYRQDPGLGLRLIYFSYDVKMKEKGDIPEGYSVSREKKERFSLILESASTNQTSMYLCAGRGAAGELFFGEGSRLTVL.

The table lists this clone with a few counts. The chain combines TRBV15 with TRBJ1-5, with TRBD1 matching 10 bases. V trimming: 1 base; J trimming: 7 bases; junction bases outside the gene matches: 4. This CDR3 contains 15 residues. From germline, CDR1 is LNHNV and CDR2 YYDKDF (reference sequence). Here the CDR3 reads CATSRGTGGEQPQHF. DNA for the CDR3: TGTGCCACCAGCAGAGGGACAGGGGGAGAGCAGCCCCAGCATTTT.

This clone was seen a handful of times. This chain links TRBV2 with TRBJ2-2, with no clear D. Germline assignment: CDR1 SNHLY and CDR2 FYNNEI. CDR3 length: 15 amino acids. Trimming removed 7 bases from V and 0 bases from J, with 12 bases in between. The CDR3: CASMKRTSNTGELFF. The CDR3 nucleotides read TGTGCCAGCATGAAGCGAACCTCGAACACCGGGGAGCTGTTTTTT.

This clone has just a few counts. The gene calls are TRBV29-1 and TRBJ1-4; the D is unclear. The length of the CDR3 is 11 residues. In germline, CDR1 is SQVTM, CDR2 ANQGSEA. The V and J ends lost 6 bases and 8 bases respectively, with 10 bases between them. CDR3: CSVTLAEKLFF. CDR3 nucleotides: TGCAGCGTCACCCTGGCGGAAAAACTGTTTTTT.

This clone has a handful of counts. This chain links TRBV9 with TRBJ2-1; D gene unclear. This CDR3 has 16 amino acids. Germline loops: CDR1 SGDLS, CDR2 YYNGEE. The V end lost 0 bases, the J end lost 4 bases, and 14 bases lay between the germline ends. CDR3 sequence reads: CASSVAKGIGYNEQFF. As DNA, the CDR3 is TGTGCCAGCAGCGTAGCTAAAGGGATAGGGTACAATGAGCAGTTCTTC.

There are a few counts of this clone. The CDR3 protein is CASRSAGASYEQYF. Written as DNA, the CDR3 is TGTGCCAGCAGATCAGCGGGGGCCTCCTACGAGCAGTACTTC. The chain combines TRBV6-5 with TRBJ2-7, with 8 nucleotides matching TRBD2. Germline V gene sequence: CDR1 MNHEY, CDR2 SVGAGI. The length of the CDR3 is 14 residues. J was trimmed by 0 bases and V by 6 bases; bases with no gene match: 4.

A few counts support this clone. The V and J genes are TRBV5-1 and TRBJ2-2; no clear D gene. Germline V gene data show CDR1 as SGHRS and CDR2 as YFSETQ. Trimming left V 4 bases short and J 3 bases short, with 10 bases between. This CDR3 has 14 amino acids. The CDR3 loop is CASSHGRDTGELFF. In DNA form, the CDR3 reads TGCGCCAGCAGCCACGGAAGGGACACCGGGGAGCTGTTTTTT.

CDR3 loop: CATSPVTEAFF. The CDR3 nucleotides are TGTGCCACCAGCCCAGTCACTGAAGCTTTCTTT. This sequence joins TRBV15 and TRBJ1-1, with D uncertain. Trimming took off 5 bases at V and 4 bases at J, with 5 bases between the two ends. CDR3 length equals 11 residues. Germline loops: CDR1 LNHNV, CDR2 YYDKDF (reference sequence).

This clone was detected a few times. The chain employs TRBV5-4 and TRBJ2-3; D gene uncertain. The CDR3 is 15 residues long. Between the trimmed V and J ends, which lost 5 bases and 0 bases, there was a span of 13 bases. Germline lookup yields CDR1 SGHNT and CDR2 YYREEE (reference sequence). The chain's CDR3 is CASSLGWESTDTQYF. Here the CDR3 DNA reads TGTGCCAGCAGTCTAGGGTGGGAAAGCACAGATACGCAGTATTTT.

There are a few counts of this clone. The chain carries TRBV19 and TRBJ1-1, with D perhaps matching TRBD1 (6 bases). Trimming left V 7 bases short and J 6 bases short, with 18 bases between. The CDR3 loop spans 14 amino acids. Per the germline V gene, CDR1 is LNHDA and CDR2 is SQIVND (reference sequence). CDR3 DNA: TGTGCCAGTACCCCCCAGGGGATGATCGCTGAAGCTTTCTTT. Translating it yields CASTPQGMIAEAFF.

This clone came up a few times. The rearrangement uses TRBV5-4 and TRBJ1-3, with no clear D. The CDR3 contains 14 residues. Trimming removed 2 bases at V and 0 bases at J, with 6 bases between. The V gene's germline CDR1 is SGHNT and CDR2 YYREEE (reference sequence). The CDR3 DNA follows: TGTGCCAGCAGCTTACAGAGCTCTGGAAACACCATATATTTT. Translation gives CASSLQSSGNTIYF.

V gene TRBV28 combines with J gene TRBJ1-4; D is uncertain. Germline CDR1 MDHEN, CDR2 SYDVKM. Trimming cost V 2 bases and J 4 bases, with 11 bases left between them. This CDR3 has 15 amino acids. The CDR3 DNA is TGTGCCAGCAGTTTACCGGTGGTGGGTAATGAAAAACTGTTTTTT. Amino acids: CASSLPVVGNEKLFF.

This clone was seen a few times. The chain combines TRBV2 with TRBJ2-5; 9 nucleotides agree with TRBD1. V lost 4 bases and J lost 3; bases outside the gene matches: 3. The CDR3 has 14 residues. The V gene's germline CDR1 is SNHLY and CDR2 FYNNEI. CDR3 in DNA: TGTGCCAGCAGTGTACAGGGGGCGGAAGAGACCCAGTACTTC. Its protein product is CASSVQGAEETQYF.

This clone showed up just a few times. The CDR3 protein is CASSPSGGSGELFF. Written as DNA, the CDR3 is TGTGCCAGCAGTCCTAGCGGGGGATCCGGGGAGCTGTTTTTT. The rearrangement uses TRBV11-2 and TRBJ2-2, with 10 bases matching TRBD2. Per the germline V gene, CDR1 is SGHAT and CDR2 is FQNNGV. CDR3 length: 14 residues. V was clipped by 6 bases and J by 6 bases; unmatched bases: 4. The whole variable domain, filled in from reference TRBV11-2 and TRBJ2-2, reads EAGVAQSPRYKIIEKRQSVAFWCNPISGHATLYWYQQILGQGPKLLIQFQNNGVVDDSQLPKDRFSAERLKGVDSTLKIQPAKLEDSAVYLCASSPSGGSGELFFGEGSRLTVL.

This clone was counted between two and nine times. The chain links TRBV29-1 to TRBJ1-3; no clear D gene. From germline, CDR1 is SQVTM and CDR2 ANQGSEA. Trimming stripped 7 bases from V and 0 bases from J, with 13 bases between. The CDR3 runs to 14 residues. The CDR3 coding sequence is TGCAGCGGGAAGACGGAGAGCTCTGGAAACACCATATATTTT. Translated: CSGKTESSGNTIYF.

The CDR3 region is CASSPSGGTNEKLFF. CDR3 sequence (DNA): TGCGCCAGCAGCCCCAGCGGGGGGACTAATGAAAAACTGTTTTTT. The V call is TRBV5-1, the J call TRBJ1-4, with D perhaps TRBD1 (5 bases). From germline, CDR1 is SGHRS and CDR2 YFSETQ. The CDR3 runs 15 residues. Trimming pared 4 bases from V and 2 bases from J, leaving 12 bases between.

The chain carries TRBV18 and TRBJ1-1; D is undetermined. Germline CDR1 reads KGHSH; CDR2 reads LQKENI. V lost 1 base, J lost 3 bases, and 9 bases lay in between. The CDR3 consists of 14 residues. This CDR3 is CASSPQPADTEAFF. In DNA form, the CDR3 reads TGTGCCAGCTCACCACAGCCCGCGGACACTGAAGCTTTCTTT.

This rearrangement joins TRBV5-6 to TRBJ1-5; D not resolved. Per the germline V gene, CDR1 is SGHDT and CDR2 is YYEEEE. V dropped 0 bases and J dropped 7 bases, with 5 bases sitting between them. The CDR3 is 12 amino acids. The CDR3 DNA follows: TGTGCCAGCAGCTTGGGGCGACAGCCCCAGCATTTT. It translates to CASSLGRQPQHF.

The chain joins TRBV5-1 to TRBJ2-1; 11 bases fit TRBD1. Germline-derived CDR1 and CDR2 are SGHRS and YFSETQ. V trimming: 4 bases; J trimming: 3 bases; junction bases outside the gene matches: 3. The CDR3 runs to 15 residues. The CDR3 loop reads CASSHGTGGYNEQFF. The CDR3 DNA reads as TGCGCCAGCAGCCACGGGACAGGGGGCTACAATGAGCAGTTCTTC.

DNA of the CDR3: TGCGCCAGCAGCTTGGGAGATAGCAATCAGCCCCAGCATTTT. The encoded protein is CASSLGDSNQPQHF. The chain links TRBV4-1 to TRBJ1-5; D is uncertain. Looked up from germline, CDR1 is MGHRA and CDR2 is YSYEKL. CDR3 length: 14 residues. Trimming cost V 5 bases and J 0 bases, with 8 bases left between them.